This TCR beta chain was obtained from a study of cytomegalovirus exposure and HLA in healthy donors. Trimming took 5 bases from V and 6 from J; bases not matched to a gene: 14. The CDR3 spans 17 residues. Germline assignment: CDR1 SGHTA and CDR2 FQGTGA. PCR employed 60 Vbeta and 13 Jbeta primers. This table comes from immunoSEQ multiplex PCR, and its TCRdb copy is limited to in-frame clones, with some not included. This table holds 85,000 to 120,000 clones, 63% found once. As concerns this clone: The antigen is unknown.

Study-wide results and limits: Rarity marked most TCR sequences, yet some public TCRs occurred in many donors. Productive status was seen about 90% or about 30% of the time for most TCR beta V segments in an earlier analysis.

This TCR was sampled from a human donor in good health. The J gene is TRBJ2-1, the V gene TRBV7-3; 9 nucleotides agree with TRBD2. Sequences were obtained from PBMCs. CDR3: CASSARPGTSFRNEQFF. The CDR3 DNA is TGTGCCAGCAGCGCCCGCCCCGGGACTAGCTTTCGCAATGAGCAGTTCTTC.